There are a few counts of the clone carrying this T cell receptor (beta chain). Its specificity is not known. These data originate in a study of blood T cells in healthy people across ages. Study-level points and caveats: Possibly, changes in expanded clonotypes were confounded because donor CMV status was unknown.

Donors were systemically healthy Caucasian individuals from Russia aged about 6 to 95 years. Total RNA, at least 5 micrograms per sample, was extracted from PBMCs. A second 7 to 11 cycle PCR used barcoded and J-beta primers. Each CDR3 protein gets one entry after TCRdb re-called the 5' RACE reads with MiXCR. This sample yields hundreds of thousands of distinct CDR3 sequences, of which roughly 32% are seen a single time; roughly 14% belongs to the top ten. This sequence was found in a woman over 75 in good health. Sequencing was performed on blood.

DNA for the CDR3: TGTGCCAGCAGCTCGAACAGGGGGCTTGAAAAACTGTTTTTT. Translation: CASSSNRGLEKLFF. The V call is TRBV7-9, the J call TRBJ1-4; 9 nucleotides agree with TRBD1. V shed 4 bases and J 7 bases; nucleotides not matched to a gene: 4. Germline V gene sequence: CDR1 SEHNR, CDR2 FQNEAQ (reference sequence). The CDR3 extends over 14 amino acids.